This T cell receptor (beta chain) originates from a study of blood T cell repertoires in COVID-19. At the level of the study: T cells, B-cell-depleted T cells, or PBMCs supplied cDNA or gDNA.

Sequencing used immunoSEQ multiplex PCR; TCRdb keeps in-frame clones, though not all of them. The sample comprises roughly 120,000 clones, roughly 83% of which are singletons, and 3% to 4.5% rests with the top ten. The CDR3 has 16 residues. The V gene end was trimmed by 1 base and the J gene end by 1 base; junction bases not matched to a gene: 4. Per the germline V gene, CDR1 is SGHNT and CDR2 is YYREEE (reference sequence). What was sequenced was peripheral blood. The gene calls are TRBV5-4 and TRBJ2-2; 7 positions agree with TRBD2. This sequence was found in a woman older than 75 with acute or convalescent COVID-19. The CDR3 DNA reads TGTGCCAGCAGCTTGAGTACGGGGGGGAACACCGGGGAGCTGTTTTTT. Amino acid sequence: CASSLSTGGNTGELFF.